These T cell receptor beta chains were read from a single sample in a study of CD8+ T cells in alopecia areata. Profiling relied on immunoSEQ multiplex PCR, and the TCRdb table lists in-frame clones only, not all of them. Altogether approximately 180,000 clones are present, 58% being singletons, with the ten largest covering approximately 16%. The sample was CD4+ T cells sorted from blood, taken at approximately week 56, from a patient treated with tofacitinib. Receptor source: a human donor with alopecia areata. Both conserved end residues are part of each CDR3. A D gene is named only where the DNA matches it firmly. A clone size is listed for some rows: how often the clone was seen (once, few, many), or a class if it is expanded.

TRBD1,TRBJ2-1,NA,TRBV29-1,14,CSVETGVPYNEQFF,TGCAGCGTTGAAACAGGGGTGCCCTACAATGAGCAGTTCTTC
TRBD1,TRBJ2-5,NA,TRBV4-1,16,CASSHSGQGQQETQYF,TGCGCCAGCAGCCATTCCGGACAGGGACAACAAGAGACCCAGTACTTC
NA,TRBJ1-6,few,TRBV11-2,15,CASRFWGRDNSPLHF,TGTGCCAGCAGGTTCTGGGGTAGAGATAATTCACCCCTCCACTTT
NA,TRBJ1-5,few,TRBV5-1,15,CASSVDDGGNQPQHF,TGCGCCAGCAGCGTGGACGATGGGGGCAATCAGCCCCAGCATTTT
TRBD1,TRBJ1-1,NA,TRBV30,12,CAWSRQGARAFF,TGTGCCTGGAGCCGACAGGGGGCAAGAGCTTTCTTT
NA,TRBJ2-4,few,TRBV29-1,14,CSATTGTEKNIQYF,TGCAGCGCAACGACCGGGACCGAGAAAAACATTCAGTACTTC
NA,TRBJ1-1,NA,TRBV29-1,13,CSVWGGPNTEAFF,TGCAGCGTTTGGGGGGGCCCGAACACTGAAGCTTTCTTT
TRBD1,TRBJ2-5,few,TRBV20-1,11,CSEGAGETQYF,TGCAGTGAGGGGGCAGGAGAGACCCAGTACTTC
NA,TRBJ1-3,NA,TRBV4-1,17,CASSQGDTARSGNTIYF,TGCGCCAGCAGCCAAGGGGATACAGCGCGCTCTGGAAACACCATATATTTT
NA,TRBJ2-5,NA,TRBV29-1,14,CSAPKGGGKETQYF,TGCAGCGCCCCCAAGGGAGGGGGGAAAGAGACCCAGTACTTC
TRBD1,TRBJ2-7,NA,TRBV6-1,13,CASSRDRGREQYF,TGTGCCAGCAGCCGGGACAGGGGACGCGAGCAGTACTTC
NA,TRBJ2-6,few,TRBV11-2,15,CASSISNSGANVLTF,TGTGCCAGCAGCATCAGTAACTCTGGGGCCAACGTCCTGACTTTC
NA,TRBJ2-7,few,TRBV29-1,12,CSVSGRRYEQYF,TGCAGCGTTTCGGGGAGGCGGTACGAGCAGTACTTC
NA,TRBJ2-7,NA,TRBV7-9,16,CASSLANRANTYEQYF,TGTGCCAGCAGCTTAGCAAACAGAGCCAATACCTACGAGCAGTACTTC
NA,TRBJ1-2,NA,TRBV18,15,CASSPRDGNPYGYTF,TGTGCCAGCTCACCCCGGGACGGAAACCCCTATGGCTACACCTTC
NA,TRBJ1-6,NA,TRBV2,15,CASSERPGLNSPLHF,TGTGCCAGCAGTGAAAGGCCAGGGCTTAATTCACCCCTCCACTTT
TRBD1,TRBJ1-2,NA,TRBV4-2,15,CASSQVATGDYGYTF,TGTGCCAGCAGCCAAGTGGCAACAGGGGACTATGGCTACACCTTC
NA,TRBJ2-2,few,TRBV27,13,CASSNRNTGELFF,TGTGCCAGCAGTAACAGGAACACCGGGGAGCTGTTTTTT
NA,TRBJ2-7,few,TRBV4-2,14,CASSQGRDTYEQYF,TGTGCCAGCAGCCAAGGCCGGGACACCTACGAGCAGTACTTC
TRBD1,TRBJ2-7,NA,TRBV29-1,13,CSVGQGASYEQYF,TGCAGCGTGGGACAGGGAGCCTCCTACGAGCAGTACTTC
NA,TRBJ1-2,NA,TRBV6-5,12,CASSGSNYGYTF,TGTGCCAGCAGTGGAAGTAACTATGGCTACACCTTC
TRBD1,TRBJ1-5,once,TRBV25-1,14,CASRQTGKNQPQHF,TGTGCCAGCAGGCAGACAGGGAAGAATCAGCCCCAGCATTTT